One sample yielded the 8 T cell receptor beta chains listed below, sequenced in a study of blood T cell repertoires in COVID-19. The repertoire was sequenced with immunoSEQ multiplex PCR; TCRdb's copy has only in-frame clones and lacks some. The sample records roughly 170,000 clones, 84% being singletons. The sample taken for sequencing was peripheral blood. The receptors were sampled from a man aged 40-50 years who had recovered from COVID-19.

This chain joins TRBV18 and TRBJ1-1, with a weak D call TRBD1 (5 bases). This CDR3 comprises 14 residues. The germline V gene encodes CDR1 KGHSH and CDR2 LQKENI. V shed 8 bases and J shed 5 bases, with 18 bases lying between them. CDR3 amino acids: CASLTPGDWTEAFF. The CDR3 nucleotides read TGTGCCAGCCTAACCCCGGGGGATTGGACTGAAGCTTTCTTT.

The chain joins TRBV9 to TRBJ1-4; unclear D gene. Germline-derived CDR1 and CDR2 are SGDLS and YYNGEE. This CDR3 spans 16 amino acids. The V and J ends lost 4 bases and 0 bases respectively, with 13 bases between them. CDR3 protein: CASSPRPVSTNEKLFF. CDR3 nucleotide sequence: TGTGCCAGCAGCCCGAGGCCAGTCTCAACTAATGAAAAACTGTTTTTT.

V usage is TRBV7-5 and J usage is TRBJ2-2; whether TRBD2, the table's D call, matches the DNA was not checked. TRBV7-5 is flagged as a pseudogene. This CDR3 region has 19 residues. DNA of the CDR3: TGTGCCAGAAGCTTAGTCCGGCTAGCGGGGGCGCGAGGCACCGGGGAGCTGTTTTTT. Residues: CARSLVRLAGARGTGELFF.

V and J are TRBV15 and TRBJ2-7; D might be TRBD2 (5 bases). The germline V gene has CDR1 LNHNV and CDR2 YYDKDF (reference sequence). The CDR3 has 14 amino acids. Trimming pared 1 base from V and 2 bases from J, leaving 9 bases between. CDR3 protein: CATSRAPGAYEQYF. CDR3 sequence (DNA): TGTGCCACCAGCAGAGCCCCCGGGGCCTACGAGCAGTACTTC.

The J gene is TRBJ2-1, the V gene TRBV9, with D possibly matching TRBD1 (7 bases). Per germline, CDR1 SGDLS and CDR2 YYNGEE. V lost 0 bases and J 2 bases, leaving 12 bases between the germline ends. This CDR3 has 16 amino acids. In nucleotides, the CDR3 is TGTGCCAGCAGCGTAGAGTCAGGGGGGCCCTACAATGAGCAGTTCTTC. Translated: CASSVESGGPYNEQFF. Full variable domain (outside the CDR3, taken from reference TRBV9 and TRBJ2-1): DSGVTQTPKHLITATGQRVTLRCSPRSGDLSVYWYQQSLDQGLQFLIQYYNGEERAKGNILERFSAQQFPDLHSELNLSSLELGDSALYFCASSVESGGPYNEQFFGPGTRLTVL.

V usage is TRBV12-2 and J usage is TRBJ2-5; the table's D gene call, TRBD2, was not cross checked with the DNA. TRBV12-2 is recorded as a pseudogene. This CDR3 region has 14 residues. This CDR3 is CASRRPVCGETQYF. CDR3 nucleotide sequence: TGTGCAAGTCGCCGCCCGGTTTGCGGAGAGACCCAGTACTTC.

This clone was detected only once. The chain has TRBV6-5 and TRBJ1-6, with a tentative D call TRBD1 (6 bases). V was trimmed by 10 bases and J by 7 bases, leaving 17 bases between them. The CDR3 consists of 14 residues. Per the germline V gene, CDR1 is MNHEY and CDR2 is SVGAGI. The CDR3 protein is CATQAGHGNSPLHF. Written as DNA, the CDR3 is TGTGCCACCCAAGCGGGACATGGGAATTCACCCCTCCACTTT.

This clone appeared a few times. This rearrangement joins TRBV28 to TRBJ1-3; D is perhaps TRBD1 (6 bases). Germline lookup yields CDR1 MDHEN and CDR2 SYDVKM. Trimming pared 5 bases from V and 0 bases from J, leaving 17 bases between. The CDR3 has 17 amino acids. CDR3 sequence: CASSPTGSTSSGNTIYF. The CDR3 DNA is TGTGCCAGCAGTCCAACAGGGAGTACTAGCTCTGGAAACACCATATATTTT.